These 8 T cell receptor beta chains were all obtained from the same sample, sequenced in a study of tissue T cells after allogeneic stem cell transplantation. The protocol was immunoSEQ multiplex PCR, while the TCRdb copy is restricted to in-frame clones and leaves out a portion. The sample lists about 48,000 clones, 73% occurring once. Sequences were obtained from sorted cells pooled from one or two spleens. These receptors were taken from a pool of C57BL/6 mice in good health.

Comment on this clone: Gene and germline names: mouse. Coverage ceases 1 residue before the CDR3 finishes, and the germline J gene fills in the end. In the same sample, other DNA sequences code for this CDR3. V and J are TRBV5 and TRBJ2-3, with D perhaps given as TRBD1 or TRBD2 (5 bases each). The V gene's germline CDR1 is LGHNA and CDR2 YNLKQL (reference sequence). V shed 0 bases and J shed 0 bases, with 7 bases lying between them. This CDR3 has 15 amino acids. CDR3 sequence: CASSQEGVSAETLYF. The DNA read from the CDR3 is TGTGCCAGCAGCCAAGAGGGGGTGAGTGCAGAAACGCTGTAT.

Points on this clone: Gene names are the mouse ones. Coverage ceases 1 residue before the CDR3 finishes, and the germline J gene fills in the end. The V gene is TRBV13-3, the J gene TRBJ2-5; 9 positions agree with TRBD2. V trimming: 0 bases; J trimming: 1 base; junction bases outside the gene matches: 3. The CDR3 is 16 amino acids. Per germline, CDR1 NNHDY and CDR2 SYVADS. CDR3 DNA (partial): TGTGCCAGCAGTGATGCATGGGGGGGCGACCAAGACACCCAGTAC. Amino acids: CASSDAWGGDQDTQY. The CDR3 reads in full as CASSDAWGGDQDTQYF.

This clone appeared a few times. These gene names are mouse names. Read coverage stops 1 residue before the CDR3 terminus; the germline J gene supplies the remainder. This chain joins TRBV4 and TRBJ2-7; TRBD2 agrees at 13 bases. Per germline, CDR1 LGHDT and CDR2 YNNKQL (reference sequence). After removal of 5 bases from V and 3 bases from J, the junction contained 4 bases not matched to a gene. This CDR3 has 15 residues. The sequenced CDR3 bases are TGTGCCAGCAGCCGGGACTGGGGGGGGTACTATGAACAGTAC. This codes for CASSRDWGGYYEQY. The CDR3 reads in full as CASSRDWGGYYEQYF.

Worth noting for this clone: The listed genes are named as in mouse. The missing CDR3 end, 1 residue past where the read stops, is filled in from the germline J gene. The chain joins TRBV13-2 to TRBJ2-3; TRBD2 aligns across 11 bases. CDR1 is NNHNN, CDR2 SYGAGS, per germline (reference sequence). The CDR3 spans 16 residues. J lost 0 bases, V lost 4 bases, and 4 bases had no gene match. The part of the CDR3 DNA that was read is TGTGCCAGCGGTCGGACTGGGGGGACTAGTGCAGAAACGCTGTAT. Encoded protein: CASGRTGGTSAETLY. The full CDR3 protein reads CASGRTGGTSAETLYF.

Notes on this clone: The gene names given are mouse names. This CDR3 reads CASSFCRGGSDYTF. Partial CDR3 DNA: TGTGCCAGCAGTTTTTGCAGGGGAGGCTCCGACTACACC. The chain joins TRBV15 to TRBJ1-2; TRBD1 might be the D (6 bases). The read comes to an end 1 residue before the CDR3 does, leaving the germline J gene to fill in the end. Trimming took 3 bases from V and 4 from J, leaving 12 bases between them. The CDR3 runs 14 residues. CDR1 is SGHND and CDR2 is FRSKSL in the germline V gene.

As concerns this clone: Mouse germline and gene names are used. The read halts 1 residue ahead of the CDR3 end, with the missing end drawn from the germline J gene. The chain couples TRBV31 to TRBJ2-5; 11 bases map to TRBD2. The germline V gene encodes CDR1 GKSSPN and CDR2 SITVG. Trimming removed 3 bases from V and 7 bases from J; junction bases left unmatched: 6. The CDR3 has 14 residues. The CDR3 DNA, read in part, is TGTGCCTGGAGAAGGACTGGGGGGAAAAACACCCAGTAC. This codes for CAWRRTGGKNTQY. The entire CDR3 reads CAWRRTGGKNTQYF.

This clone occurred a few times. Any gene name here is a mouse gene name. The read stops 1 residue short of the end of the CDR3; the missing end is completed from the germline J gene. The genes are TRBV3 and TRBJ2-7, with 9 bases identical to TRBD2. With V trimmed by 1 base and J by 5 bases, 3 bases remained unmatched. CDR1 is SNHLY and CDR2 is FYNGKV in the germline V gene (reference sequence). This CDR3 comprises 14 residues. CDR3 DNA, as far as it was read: TGTGCCAGCAGCTTAGAGGGGACTGGGAATGAACAGTAC. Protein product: CASSLEGTGNEQY. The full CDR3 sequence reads CASSLEGTGNEQYF.

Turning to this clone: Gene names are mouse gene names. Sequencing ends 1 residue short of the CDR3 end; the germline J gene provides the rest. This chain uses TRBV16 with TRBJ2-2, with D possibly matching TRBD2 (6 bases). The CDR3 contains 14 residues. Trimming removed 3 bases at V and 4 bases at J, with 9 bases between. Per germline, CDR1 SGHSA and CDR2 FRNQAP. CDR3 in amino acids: CASSFTGTTGQLYF. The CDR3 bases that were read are TGTGCAAGCAGCTTTACTGGGACCACCGGGCAGCTCTAC. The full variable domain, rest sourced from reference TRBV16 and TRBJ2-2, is NAGVIQTPRHKVTGKGQEATLWCEPISGHSAVFWYRQTIVQGLEFLTYFRNQAPIDDSGMPKERFSAQMPNQSHSTLKIQSTQPQDSAVYLCASSFTGTTGQLYFGEGSKLTVL.